This TCR beta chain emerged from a study of T-cell memory formation after mild COVID-19 (dated by TCRdb to 2020 to 2023). Some background on the complete study: Most TCR sequence clusters were specific to one of the two donors. Two young, previously healthy adult volunteers made up the cohort, one male and one female. T-cell clones expanding and contracting after mild COVID-19 in a couple of donors were tracked by longitudinal TCRalpha and TCRbeta repertoire sequencing.

Ficoll-Paque density gradient centrifugation was the method used to isolate PBMCs. CDR1 is given as MGHRA and CDR2 as YSYEKL, both from the germline V gene. Inclusive of the bounding cysteine and phenylalanine, the CDR3 is 16 residues long. Just CDR3 DNA is preserved here, 48 bases in frame from base 1. Trimming at the junction amounts to 0 bases on V and 4 bases on J, and the germline ends lie 15 bases apart. General findings and caveats noted by the study authors: Only a couple of mild cases were covered in the study, and larger cohorts including severe cases with pre-infection samples were considered necessary. The second-wave clones that peaked on day 37 were not confirmed to be SARS-CoV-2 specific. Clones contracting from day 15 to 85 had balanced CD4/CD8 phenotypes, while a second wave expanding from day 15 to 37 was biased towards CD4+. Contracting CD4+ clones turned up mainly in the CM and EM memory subsets, whereas EMRA was where CD8+ clones were enriched. Some responding clones were detected in pre-infection memory, which suggested that pre-existing cross-reactive memory T cells had joined the SARS-CoV-2 response.

Concerning this clonotype itself: Its antigen has not been determined. No clone much larger than this one lies a single base away; base qualities are absent.

Sequencing was performed on an Illumina NovaSeq 6000. TCRalpha and TCRbeta cDNA libraries were constructed by 5'RACE with constant-segment primers, with sample barcodes and unique molecular identifiers being introduced. RNA was extracted from every sample with Trizol reagent. Library amplification was performed in two PCR steps, and a second sample barcode and Illumina TruSeq adapters were introduced in the second step. Sequencing of the libraries was done on an Illumina NovaSeq, producing 2 x 150 bp paired-end reads. For the original study's pipeline: Reads were demultiplexed and collapsed into UMI-guided consensus sequences with migec v1.2.7. Using mixcr v2.1.11, UMI consensuses were aligned to TRA and TRB V and J templates and then assembled into clonotypes. A clonotype was counted as expanded or contracted only when both edgeR and NoisET called the clonotype significant, with the noise models trained on biological replicates. edgeR calls used a false discovery rate-adjusted p below 0.01 and a log2 fold-change threshold of 1. As an exploratory analysis of dynamics, max-normalized trajectories of the 1000 most abundant clonotypes were examined with PCA combined with hierarchical clustering. Separately sequenced CD4+ and CD8+ repertoires were used to assign the CD4 or CD8 phenotype of responding clones. TCRdb trimmed the raw reads at Q25, called clones with MiXCR and kept productive beta chains. Each CDR3 protein gets just one entry, which takes the most common genes and DNA from the rows behind it. The V and J calls reflect TCRdb's pipeline rather than the authors' work. This sample has under 300,000 distinct CDR3 sequences in its table, and approximately 9% of those were observed once. The ten largest clones represent under 25% of the sample.

The sequenced sample was PBMCs or a T cell subset sorted from them (not recorded which). The rearrangement joined TRBV4-1 to TRBJ1-2; the D gene is perhaps TRBD1, on 5 matching bases. The source is a man younger than 35 who had mild COVID-19 (a few samples of this study predate the infection). The sample titles of this study are shuffled in the database, so cell type and time point are left out; the donor was told from shared clones. Here is the DNA: TGCGCCAGCAGCCAAGATGGTCGCAGGGCCCCCTATGGCTACACCTTC. Its translation is CASSQDGRRAPYGYTF.